The following is a T cell receptor beta chain sequence with its context. What it binds is not known. Adult donors, all healthy and HIV-negative, had no recent acute infections or vaccinations. Investigators divided CD4+ cells into CD45RA+ naive and CD45RA-negative memory subsets. The sample belongs to a study of shared clonotypes between healthy human individuals. Findings of the study overall: Estimated richness was generally greater in naive than memory subsets.

This CDR3 spans 13 amino acids. In germline, CDR1 is MNHEY, CDR2 SVGAGI. V was cut by 5 bases and J by 4 bases, with 12 bases left in between. Profiling relied on immunoSEQ multiplex PCR, and the TCRdb table lists in-frame clones only, not all of them. The repertoire holds over a million clones, with around four fifths as singletons. The V gene is TRBV6-5, the J gene TRBJ2-7; D possibly matches TRBD1 or TRBD2 (5 bases each). The specimen sequenced was memory CD4+ T cells sorted from blood. Sample subset: CD45RA-negative fraction. The receptor's source is a man aged 18 to 30 in good health. This CDR3 is CASSGGPKYEQYF. The CDR3 bases are TGTGCCAGCAGTGGGGGACCGAAGTACGAGCAGTACTTC.